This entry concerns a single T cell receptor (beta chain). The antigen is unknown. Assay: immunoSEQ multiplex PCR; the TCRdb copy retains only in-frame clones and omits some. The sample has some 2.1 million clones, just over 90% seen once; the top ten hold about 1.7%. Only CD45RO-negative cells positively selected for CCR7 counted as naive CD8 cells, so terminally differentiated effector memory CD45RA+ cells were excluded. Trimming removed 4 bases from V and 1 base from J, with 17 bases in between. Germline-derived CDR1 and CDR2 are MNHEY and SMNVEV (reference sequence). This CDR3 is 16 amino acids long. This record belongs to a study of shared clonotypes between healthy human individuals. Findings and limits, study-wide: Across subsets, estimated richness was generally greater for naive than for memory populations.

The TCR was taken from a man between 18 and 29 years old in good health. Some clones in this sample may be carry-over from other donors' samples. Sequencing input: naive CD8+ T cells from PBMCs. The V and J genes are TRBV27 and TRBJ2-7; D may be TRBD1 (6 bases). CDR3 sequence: CASSWGQGTLSYEQYF. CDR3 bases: TGTGCCAGCAGTTGGGGCCAGGGGACCCTATCCTACGAGCAGTACTTC.